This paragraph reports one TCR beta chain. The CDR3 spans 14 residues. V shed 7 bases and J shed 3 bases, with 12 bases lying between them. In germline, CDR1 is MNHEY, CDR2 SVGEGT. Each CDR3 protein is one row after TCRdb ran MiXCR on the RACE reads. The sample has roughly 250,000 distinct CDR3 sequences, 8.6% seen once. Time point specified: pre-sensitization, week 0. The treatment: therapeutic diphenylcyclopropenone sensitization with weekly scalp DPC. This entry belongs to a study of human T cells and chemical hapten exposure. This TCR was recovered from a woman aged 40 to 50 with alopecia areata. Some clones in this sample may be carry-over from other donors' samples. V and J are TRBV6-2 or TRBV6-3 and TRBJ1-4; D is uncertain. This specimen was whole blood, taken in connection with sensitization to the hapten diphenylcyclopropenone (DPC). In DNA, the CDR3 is TGTGCCAGCATGACCGGAGGCGCTAATGAAAAACTGTTTTTT. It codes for CASMTGGANEKLFF.